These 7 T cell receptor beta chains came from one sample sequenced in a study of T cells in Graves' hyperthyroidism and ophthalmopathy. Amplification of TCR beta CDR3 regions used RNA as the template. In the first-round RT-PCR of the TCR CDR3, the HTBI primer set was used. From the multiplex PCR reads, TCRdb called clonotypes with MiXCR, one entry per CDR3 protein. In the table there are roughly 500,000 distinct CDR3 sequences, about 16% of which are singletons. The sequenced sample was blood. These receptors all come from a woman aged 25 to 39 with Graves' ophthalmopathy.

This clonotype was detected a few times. The CDR3 DNA sequence: TGTGCCAGCAGTTACTCCCGAGTCGAGCAGTACTTC. Its translation is CASSYSRVEQYF. The rearrangement uses TRBV6-2 or TRBV6-3 and TRBJ2-7; D is ambiguous. The CDR3 is 12 residues long. Germline V gives CDR1 MNHEY, CDR2 SVGEGT. V was trimmed by 0 bases and J by 6 bases, leaving 6 bases between them.

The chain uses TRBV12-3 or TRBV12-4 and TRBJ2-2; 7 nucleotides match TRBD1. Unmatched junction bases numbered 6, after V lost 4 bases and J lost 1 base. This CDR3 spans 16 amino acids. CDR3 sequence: CASSSRTGVNTGELFF. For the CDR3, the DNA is TGTGCCAGCAGTTCCAGAACAGGGGTGAACACCGGGGAGCTGTTTTTT.

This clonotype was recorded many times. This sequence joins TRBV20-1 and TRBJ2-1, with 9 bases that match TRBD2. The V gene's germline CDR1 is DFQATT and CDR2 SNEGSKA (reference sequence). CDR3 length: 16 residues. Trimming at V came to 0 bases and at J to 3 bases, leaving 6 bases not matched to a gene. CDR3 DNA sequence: TGCAGTGCTAGAGAGCGGGAGGGCCGGCGCTACAATGAGCAGTTCTTC. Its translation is CSAREREGRRYNEQFF.

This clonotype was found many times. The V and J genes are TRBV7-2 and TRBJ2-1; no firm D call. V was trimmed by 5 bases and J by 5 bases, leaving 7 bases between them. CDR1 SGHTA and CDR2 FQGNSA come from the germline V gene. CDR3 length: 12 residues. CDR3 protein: CASSPQNNEQFF. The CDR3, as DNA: TGTGCCAGCAGCCCACAGAACAATGAGCAGTTCTTC. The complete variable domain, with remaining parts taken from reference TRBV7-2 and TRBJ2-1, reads GAGVSQSPSNKVTEKGKDVELRCDPISGHTALYWYRQSLGQGLEFLIYFQGNSAPDKSGLPSDRFSAERTGGSVSTLTIQRTQQEDSAVYLCASSPQNNEQFFGPGTRLTVL.

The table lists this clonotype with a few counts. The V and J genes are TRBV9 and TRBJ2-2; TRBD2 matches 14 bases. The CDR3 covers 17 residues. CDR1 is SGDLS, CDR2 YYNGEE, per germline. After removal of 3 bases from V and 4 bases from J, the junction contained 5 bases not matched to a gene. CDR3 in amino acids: CASSAGTSGSLTGELFF. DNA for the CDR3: TGTGCCAGCAGCGCTGGGACTAGCGGGAGCCTCACCGGGGAGCTGTTTTTT.

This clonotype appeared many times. The CDR3 DNA sequence: TGTGCCAGCAGCTTAAGGGGGCTAGACCACTACGAGCAGTACTTC. The encoded protein is CASSLRGLDHYEQYF. The rearrangement uses TRBV11-3 and TRBJ2-7; 7 nucleotides agree with TRBD1. V was pared by 2 bases and J by 3 bases, with 7 bases of the junction left unmatched. Per germline, CDR1 SGHNT and CDR2 YENEEA. This CDR3 is 15 amino acids long.

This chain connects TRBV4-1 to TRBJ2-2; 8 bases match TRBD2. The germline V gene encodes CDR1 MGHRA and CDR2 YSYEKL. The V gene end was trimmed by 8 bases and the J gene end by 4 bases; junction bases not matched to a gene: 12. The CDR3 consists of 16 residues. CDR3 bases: TGCGCCAGCGGCTCCCCCGGGGGGGAGCTCACCGGGGAGCTGTTTTTT. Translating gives CASGSPGGELTGELFF.